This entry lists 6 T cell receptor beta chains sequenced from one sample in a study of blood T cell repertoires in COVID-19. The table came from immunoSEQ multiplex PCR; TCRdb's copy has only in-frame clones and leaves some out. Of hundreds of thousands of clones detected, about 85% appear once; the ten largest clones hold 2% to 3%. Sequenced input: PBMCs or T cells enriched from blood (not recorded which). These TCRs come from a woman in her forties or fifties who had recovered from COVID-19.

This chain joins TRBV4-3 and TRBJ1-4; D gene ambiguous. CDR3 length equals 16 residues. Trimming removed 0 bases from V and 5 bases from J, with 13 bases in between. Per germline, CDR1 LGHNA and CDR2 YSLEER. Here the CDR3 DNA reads TGCGCCAGCAGCCAAGAAAACAGACCGATGAATGAAAAACTGTTTTTT. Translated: CASSQENRPMNEKLFF.

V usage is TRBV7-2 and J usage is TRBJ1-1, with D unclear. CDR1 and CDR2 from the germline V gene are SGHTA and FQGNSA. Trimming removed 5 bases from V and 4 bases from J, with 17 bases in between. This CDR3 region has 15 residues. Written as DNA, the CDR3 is TGTGCCAGCAGCCGCACCGTCTCGCTAAGCACTGAAGCTTTCTTT. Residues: CASSRTVSLSTEAFF.

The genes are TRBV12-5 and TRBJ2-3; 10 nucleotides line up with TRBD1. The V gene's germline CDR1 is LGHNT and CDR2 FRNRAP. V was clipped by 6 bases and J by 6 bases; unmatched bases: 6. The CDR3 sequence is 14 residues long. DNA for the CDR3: TGTGCTAGTGGACGACAGGGGGCAGGGGATACGCAGTATTTT. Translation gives CASGRQGAGDTQYF.

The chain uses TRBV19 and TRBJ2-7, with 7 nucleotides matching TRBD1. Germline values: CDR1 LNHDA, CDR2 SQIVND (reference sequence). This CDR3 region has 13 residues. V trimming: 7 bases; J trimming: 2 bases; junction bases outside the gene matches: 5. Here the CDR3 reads CASNFRGTYEQYF. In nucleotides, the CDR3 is TGTGCCAGTAACTTCAGGGGGACCTACGAGCAGTACTTC.

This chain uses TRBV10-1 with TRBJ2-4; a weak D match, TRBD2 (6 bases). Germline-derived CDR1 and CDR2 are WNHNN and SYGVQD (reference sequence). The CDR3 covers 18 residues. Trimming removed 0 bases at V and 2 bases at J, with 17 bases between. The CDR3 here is CASSESGGTGISKNIQYF. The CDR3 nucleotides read TGCGCCAGCAGTGAGTCCGGGGGTACCGGGATTTCCAAAAACATTCAGTACTTC.

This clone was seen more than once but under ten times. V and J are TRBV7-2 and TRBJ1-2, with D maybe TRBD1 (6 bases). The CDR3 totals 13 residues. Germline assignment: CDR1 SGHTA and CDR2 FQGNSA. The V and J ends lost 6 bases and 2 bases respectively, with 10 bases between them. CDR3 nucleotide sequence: TGTGCCAGCAGTGGGGACAACAACTATGGCTACACCTTC. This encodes CASSGDNNYGYTF.